Shown below are 10 T cell receptor beta chains from a single sample sequenced in a study of CD8 T cells in ankylosing spondylitis. TCRdb redid the calling of the 5' RACE reads with MiXCR, one entry per CDR3 protein. This repertoire shows about 400,000 distinct CDR3 sequences, more than 20% found once; its top ten account for 13%. The sample taken for sequencing was blood, either unsorted or a sorted T cell fraction (not recorded which). The origin of the receptors is a male donor with ankylosing spondylitis or in good health (not recorded which).

This chain links TRBV27 with TRBJ2-3; 7 bases are shared with TRBD1. The CDR3 contains 15 residues. Germline-derived CDR1 and CDR2 are MNHEY and SMNVEV (reference sequence). The V segment lost 2 bases and the J segment 2 bases; nucleotides outside the gene matches: 4. CDR3 DNA sequence: TGTGCCAGCAGTTTACGAGGGGGCTACACAGATACGCAGTATTTT. It specifies CASSLRGGYTDTQYF.

This clonotype was counted between two and nine times. The genes are TRBV4-1 and TRBJ2-1; D not resolved. The CDR3 is made up of 17 amino acids. Germline V gene data show CDR1 as MGHRA and CDR2 as YSYEKL. Between the trimmed V and J ends, which lost 2 bases and 0 bases, there was a span of 14 bases. CDR3 coding DNA: TGCGCCAGCAGCCAACACGTCCCCACCTCCTCCTACAATGAGCAGTTCTTC. Translating gives CASSQHVPTSSYNEQFF.

The chain couples TRBV14 to TRBJ2-6; TRBD2 matches 9 bases. V lost 1 base to trimming and J lost 13 bases; unmatched junction nucleotides: 11. CDR1 is SGHDN, CDR2 FVKESK, per germline. CDR3 size: 16 residues. The CDR3 DNA sequence: TGTGCCAGCAGCCAAGTTCTGGCGGGGGGGTTCGATGTCCTGACTTTC. As protein: CASSQVLAGGFDVLTF. Together with reference TRBV14 and TRBJ2-6, the CDR3 gives the full variable domain: EAGVTQFPSHSVIEKGQTVTLRCDPISGHDNLYWYRRVMGKEIKFLLHFVKESKQDESGMPNNRFLAERTGGTYSTLKVQPAELEDSGVYFCASSQVLAGGFDVLTFGAGSRLTVL.

The CDR3 here is CATSIGLYNEQFF. In nucleotides, the CDR3 is TGTGCCACTTCTATAGGCCTCTACAATGAGCAGTTCTTC. V is TRBV19 and J is TRBJ2-1; no reliable D call. V shed 10 bases and J shed 3 bases, with 13 bases lying between them. Looked up from germline, CDR1 is LNHDA and CDR2 is SQIVND (reference sequence). The CDR3 is 13 amino acids.

This clonotype was observed many times. The gene calls are TRBV20-1 and TRBJ2-5; 11 bases are a match to TRBD2. CDR1 and CDR2 from the germline V gene are DFQATT and SNEGSKA (reference sequence). The CDR3 totals 17 residues. J gave up 5 bases and V 3 bases, and 14 bases lay outside the gene matches. The CDR3 is CSARDPSGGLAPETQYF. The DNA of the CDR3 is TGCAGTGCTAGGGATCCTAGCGGGGGGCTCGCTCCGGAGACCCAGTACTTC.

The chain recombines TRBV7-2 with TRBJ2-7, with 7 nucleotides matching TRBD2. With V trimmed by 5 bases and J by 4 bases, 5 bases remained unmatched. The germline CDR1 and CDR2 sequences are SGHTA and FQGNSA. CDR3 length equals 13 residues. Here the CDR3 reads CASSRGGWYEQYF. CDR3 in DNA: TGTGCCAGCAGCCGCGGGGGTTGGTACGAGCAGTACTTC.

This rearrangement joins TRBV30 to TRBJ2-3; TRBD1 aligns across 8 bases. Germline V lookup: CDR1 GTSNPN, CDR2 SVGIG (reference sequence). Trimming cost V 4 bases and J 6 bases; bases outside gene matches: 6. The CDR3 contains 13 residues. The CDR3 DNA reads TGTGCCTGGACAGGGGGCTTGGGGGATACGCAGTATTTT. Translation: CAWTGGLGDTQYF.

The V and J genes are TRBV11-1 and TRBJ2-1; a possible D gene is TRBD1 (6 bases). V was pared by 5 bases and J by 15 bases, with 17 bases between. There are 12 residues in the CDR3. Germline CDR1 reads SGHAT; CDR2 reads FQDESV (reference sequence). This CDR3 is CASSHSDREGFF. The CDR3, as DNA: TGTGCCAGCAGCCATTCGGACAGAGAGGGGTTCTTC. Full variable domain (outside the CDR3, taken from reference TRBV11-1 and TRBJ2-1): EAEVAQSPRYKITEKSQAVAFWCDPISGHATLYWYRQILGQGPELLVQFQDESVVDDSQLPKDRFSAERLKGVDSTLKIQPAELGDSAMYLCASSHSDREGFFGPGTRLTVL.

The chain couples TRBV5-5 to TRBJ2-3; possible D gene TRBD2, 6 bases. From germline, CDR1 is SGHKS and CDR2 YYEKEE (reference sequence). V dropped 4 bases and J dropped 5 bases, with 14 bases sitting between them. CDR3 length: 14 amino acids. The CDR3 spells CASSPPGAKDTQYF. The CDR3 bases are TGTGCCAGCAGCCCCCCGGGAGCTAAAGATACGCAGTATTTT.

This clonotype has more than one count but fewer than ten. V and J are TRBV7-7 and TRBJ2-7, with 10 bases identical to TRBD1. The CDR3 runs to 15 residues. The junction had 4 bases not matched to a gene; V was cut back by 5 bases and J by 0 bases. Per the germline V gene, CDR1 is SSHAT and CDR2 is FNYEAQ (reference sequence). As DNA, the CDR3 is TGTGCCAGCAGCCAGGGACAGGGGAGCTCCTACGAGCAGTACTTC. It codes for CASSQGQGSSYEQYF.